Shown below are 15 T cell receptor beta chains from a single sample sequenced in a study of T cells in Graves' hyperthyroidism and ophthalmopathy (dated by TCRdb to between 2019 and 2020). Libraries were prepared through multiplex PCR. Instrument used: Illumina HiSeq 2000. The TCR beta CDR3 regions were amplified from the RNA transcripts. For the first round of RT-PCR on the TCR CDR3, the HTBI primer set was used together with the Qiagen OneStep RT-PCR kit. TCRdb applied fastp at Q25 and MiXCR to the public reads, then kept only in-frame beta chains. Each CDR3 protein gets just one entry, which takes the most common genes and DNA from the rows behind it. The table for this sample lists roughly 580,000 distinct CDR3 sequences; around 46% of them were counted only once. The ten most abundant clones make up nearly 8.5% of the sample. The sequenced sample consisted of peripheral blood or thyroid tissue (not recorded which). These receptors all come from a young woman with Graves' hyperthyroidism. Donor details come from another sample of the same person, matched by shared clones.

V and J are TRBV15 and TRBJ2-5; TRBD1 might be the D (5 bases). CDR3 length equals 15 residues. Germline loops: CDR1 LNHNV, CDR2 YYDKDF (reference sequence). Trimming removed 0 bases from V and 4 bases from J, with 12 bases in between. CDR3 protein: CATSRDLGRGETQYF. CDR3 nucleotide sequence: TGTGCCACCAGCAGAGATCTGGGTAGGGGAGAGACCCAGTACTTC. Together with reference TRBV15 and TRBJ2-5, the CDR3 gives the full variable domain: DAMVIQNPRYQVTQFGKPVTLSCSQTLNHNVMYWYQQKSSQAPKLLFHYYDKDFNNEADTPDNFQSRRPNTSFCFLDIRSPGLGDTAMYLCATSRDLGRGETQYFGPGTRLLVL.

In its sample, this clonotype was seen a few times. The chain carries TRBV2 and TRBJ1-1, with D hard to call. V lost 8 bases to trimming and J lost 2 bases, with 12 bases between them. The length of the CDR3 is 13 residues. CDR1 and CDR2 from the germline V gene are SNHLY and FYNNEI. DNA for the CDR3: TGTGCCAGCGGTGGAGGGATAAACACTGAAGCTTTCTTT. It translates to CASGGGINTEAFF.

V gene TRBV7-3 combines with J gene TRBJ2-7; perhaps TRBD1 as D (5 bases). Germline CDR1 reads SGHTA; CDR2 reads FQGTGA. This CDR3 contains 15 residues. Trimming pared 2 bases from V and 1 base from J, leaving 12 bases between. CDR3 bases: TGTGCCAGCAGCTTAGAGACAGCCAGTTCCTACGAGCAGTACTTC. This gives the protein CASSLETASSYEQYF.

The CDR3 DNA is TGTGCCAGCAGTAGGGACAGGGCAGATCAGCCCCAGCATTTT. It specifies CASSRDRADQPQHF. The chain uses TRBV7-9 and TRBJ1-5; the match to TRBD1 covers 9 bases. Germline V gene data show CDR1 as SEHNR and CDR2 as FQNEAQ (reference sequence). The CDR3 extends over 14 amino acids. The trim removed 6 bases at V and 5 bases at J, leaving 5 bases unmatched.

The CDR3 DNA sequence: TGTGCCAGCATGAACAGTATGATACCCCCTAGAGAGCAGTACTTC. This encodes CASMNSMIPPREQYF. The chain is built from TRBV24-1 and TRBJ2-7; D is undetermined. Per the germline V gene, CDR1 is KGHDR and CDR2 is SFDVKD. The V gene lost 11 bases and the J gene lost 7 bases, with 26 bases spanning the gap. This CDR3 region has 15 residues.

This clonotype has only a few counts. This chain connects TRBV7-2 to TRBJ2-2; TRBD2 agrees at 11 bases. The germline gives CDR1 SGHTA, CDR2 FQGNSA. The CDR3 covers 16 residues. J gave up 7 bases and V 5 bases, and 9 bases lay outside the gene matches. Here the CDR3 reads CASSVRLAGRRGELFF. The CDR3, as DNA: TGTGCCAGCAGCGTCCGACTAGCGGGACGGCGCGGGGAGCTGTTTTTT.

This clonotype has ten or more counts. As DNA, the CDR3 is TGTGCCATCAGTGAAGGGCCAGGGGAGCCCCAGCATTTT. This codes for CAISEGPGEPQHF. V and J are TRBV10-3 and TRBJ1-5, with D perhaps TRBD1 (6 bases). This CDR3 is 13 amino acids long. Germline V gene lookup returns CDR1 ENHRY and CDR2 SYGVKD. Trimming pared 3 bases from V and 8 bases from J, leaving 11 bases between.

In this sample, this clonotype turned up a few times. V gene TRBV7-9 combines with J gene TRBJ2-7; TRBD1 matches at 10 bases. The length of the CDR3 is 18 residues. V gave up 3 bases and J gave up 1 base; unmatched junction bases: 12. Germline CDR1 is SEHNR and CDR2 is FQNEAQ (reference sequence). The CDR3 DNA reads TGTGCCAGCAGCTTCTCACCAGTGAGACAGGGGGCATCCTACGAGCAGTACTTC. Translated, it gives CASSFSPVRQGASYEQYF.

Concerning this clonotype: This could be a read error, since a much larger clone is one nucleotide away. V gene TRBV5-1 combines with J gene TRBJ1-1; a weak D match, TRBD1 (6 bases). CDR3 size: 14 residues. The germline V gene encodes CDR1 SGHRS and CDR2 YFSETQ. The CDR3 DNA is TGCGCCAGCAGCTTGGGACAGGAGAACACTGAAGCTTCCTTT. It encodes CASSLGQENTEASF.

This clonotype showed up just a few times. V usage is TRBV5-5 and J usage is TRBJ2-2, with a weak D call TRBD2 (5 bases). The V gene lost 0 bases and the J gene lost 7 bases, with 10 bases spanning the gap. Germline V gene sequence: CDR1 SGHKS, CDR2 YYEKEE (reference sequence). There are 14 residues in the CDR3. The chain's CDR3 is CASSLAGRVGELFF. CDR3 nucleotides: TGTGCCAGCAGCTTGGCGGGAAGGGTCGGGGAGCTGTTTTTT.

This clonotype has a handful of counts. The chain is built from TRBV9 and TRBJ1-6; D gene unclear. The germline CDR1 and CDR2 sequences are SGDLS and YYNGEE. There are 15 residues in the CDR3. V was pared by 3 bases and J by 4 bases, with 11 bases between. The CDR3 is CASSATSFYNSPLHF. The CDR3 nucleotides are TGTGCCAGCAGCGCGACAAGCTTTTATAATTCACCCCTCCACTTT.

This sequence joins TRBV5-1 and TRBJ1-2; D unresolved. CDR1 and CDR2 (germline): SGHRS, YFSETQ. This CDR3 has 12 residues. V dropped 1 base and J dropped 6 bases, with 7 bases sitting between them. The chain's CDR3 is CASSLSMDGYTF. The CDR3 DNA sequence: TGCGCCAGCAGCTTGTCCATGGATGGCTACACCTTC.

This rearrangement joins TRBV20-1 to TRBJ1-6; the D is unclear. Germline loops: CDR1 DFQATT, CDR2 SNEGSKA (reference sequence). CDR3 length equals 16 residues. V was clipped by 0 bases and J by 7 bases, with 16 bases between them. This CDR3 is CSARDHRPRGNSPLHF. In DNA form, the CDR3 reads TGCAGTGCTAGAGACCATCGACCCCGTGGAAATTCACCCCTCCACTTT.

This clonotype came up a few times. This rearrangement joins TRBV2 to TRBJ1-5; D remains ambiguous. Per germline, CDR1 SNHLY and CDR2 FYNNEI. The V end was cut by 5 bases, the J end by 5 bases, with 10 bases between. The CDR3 covers 13 residues. CDR3 DNA: TGTGCCAGCAGTTACGGGGTAGATCAGCCCCAGCATTTT. Encoded protein: CASSYGVDQPQHF.

This clonotype has more than one count but fewer than ten. The genes are TRBV29-1 and TRBJ1-2; 9 bases fit TRBD1. Germline loops: CDR1 SQVTM, CDR2 ANQGSEA. This CDR3 contains 14 residues. J lost 5 bases, V lost 3 bases, and 7 bases had no gene match. CDR3 sequence reads: CSVERTGAGYGYTF. The CDR3 coding sequence is TGCAGCGTTGAGCGGACAGGGGCGGGGTATGGCTACACCTTC.